This TCR beta chain was obtained from a study of blood T cell repertoires in COVID-19. Repertoires were generated with immunoSEQ multiplex PCR, while TCRdb's copy carries only in-frame clones and drops some. The sample yields about 170,000 clones, approximately 84% seen once. Cohort placement rested on clinical history that participants reported themselves. The source of this sequence is a man aged 50-59 years who had recovered from COVID-19. Sequences were obtained from PBMCs or T cells enriched from blood (not recorded which).

The CDR3 sequence is CASSVPSGGVVTKNIQYF. CDR3 nucleotide sequence: TGTGCCAGCAGTGTCCCTAGCGGGGGGGTTGTAACCAAAAACATTCAGTACTTC. The chain couples TRBV2 to TRBJ2-4, with TRBD2 matching over 12 bases. The CDR3 is made up of 18 amino acids. The V gene end was trimmed by 4 bases and the J gene end by 2 bases; junction bases not matched to a gene: 9. In germline, CDR1 is SNHLY, CDR2 FYNNEI.